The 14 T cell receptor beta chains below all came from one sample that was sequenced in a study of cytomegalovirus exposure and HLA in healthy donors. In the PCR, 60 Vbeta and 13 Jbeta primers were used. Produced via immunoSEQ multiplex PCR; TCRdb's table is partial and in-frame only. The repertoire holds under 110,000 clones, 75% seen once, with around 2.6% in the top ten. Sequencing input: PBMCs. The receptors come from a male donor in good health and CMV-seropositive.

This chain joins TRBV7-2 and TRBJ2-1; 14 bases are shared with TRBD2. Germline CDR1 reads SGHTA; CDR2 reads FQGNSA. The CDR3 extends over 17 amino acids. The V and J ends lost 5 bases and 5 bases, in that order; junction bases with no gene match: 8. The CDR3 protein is CASSRGTSGSYNNEQFF. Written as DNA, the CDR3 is TGTGCCAGCAGCAGGGGGACTAGCGGGAGTTATAACAATGAGCAGTTCTTC. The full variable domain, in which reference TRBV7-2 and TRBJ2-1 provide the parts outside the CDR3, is GAGVSQSPSNKVTEKGKDVELRCDPISGHTALYWYRQSLGQGLEFLIYFQGNSAPDKSGLPSDRFSAERTGGSVSTLTIQRTQQEDSAVYLCASSRGTSGSYNNEQFFGPGTRLTVL.

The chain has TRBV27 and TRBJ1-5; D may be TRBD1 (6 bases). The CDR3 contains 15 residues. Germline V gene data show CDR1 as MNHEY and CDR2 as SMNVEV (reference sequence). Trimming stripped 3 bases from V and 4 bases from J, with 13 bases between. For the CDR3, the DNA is TGTGCCAGCAGTTTTATCTCCAGGGGTAATCAGCCCCAGCATTTT. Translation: CASSFISRGNQPQHF.

This CDR3 reads CASSQQPTGIGNTIYF. In DNA, the CDR3 is TGCGCCAGCAGCCAACAACCGACAGGGATTGGAAACACCATATATTTT. This chain joins TRBV4-1 and TRBJ1-3, with TRBD1 identical over 7 bases. Trimming cost V 2 bases and J 3 bases; bases outside gene matches: 7. CDR1 and CDR2 from the germline V gene are MGHRA and YSYEKL. The CDR3 spans 16 residues.

The CDR3 loop reads CASSRLASGGTDTQYF. The CDR3 coding sequence is TGTGCCAGCAGTCGCTTGGCTAGCGGGGGCACAGATACGCAGTATTTT. The chain recombines TRBV6-4 with TRBJ2-3; TRBD2 agrees at 9 bases. Unmatched junction bases numbered 7, after V lost 5 bases and J lost 1 base. Germline values: CDR1 MRHNA, CDR2 SNTAGT. CDR3 length equals 16 residues.

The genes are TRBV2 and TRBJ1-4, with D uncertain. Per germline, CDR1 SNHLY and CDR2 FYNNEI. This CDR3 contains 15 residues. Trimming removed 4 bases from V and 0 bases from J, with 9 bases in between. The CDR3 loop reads CASSVESATNEKLFF. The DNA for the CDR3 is TGTGCCAGCAGTGTAGAGAGTGCAACTAATGAAAAACTGTTTTTT.

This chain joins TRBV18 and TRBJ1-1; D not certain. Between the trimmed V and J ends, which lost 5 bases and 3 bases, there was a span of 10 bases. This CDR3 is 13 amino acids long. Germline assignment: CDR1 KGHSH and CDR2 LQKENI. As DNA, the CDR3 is TGTGCCAGCTCAGACGGGTTGGACACTGAAGCTTTCTTT. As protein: CASSDGLDTEAFF.

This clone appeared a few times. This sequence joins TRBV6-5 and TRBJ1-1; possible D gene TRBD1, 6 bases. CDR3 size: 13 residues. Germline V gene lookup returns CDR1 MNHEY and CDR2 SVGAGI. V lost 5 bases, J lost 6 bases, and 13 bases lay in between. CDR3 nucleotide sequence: TGTGCCAGCAGTCAGCTTACAGGGTCTGAAGCTTTCTTT. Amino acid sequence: CASSQLTGSEAFF.

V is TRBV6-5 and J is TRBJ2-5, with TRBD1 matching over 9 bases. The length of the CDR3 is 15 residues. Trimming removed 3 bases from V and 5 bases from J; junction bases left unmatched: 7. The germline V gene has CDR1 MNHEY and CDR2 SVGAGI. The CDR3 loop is CASSYTGGPGETQYF. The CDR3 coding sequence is TGTGCCAGCAGTTATACAGGGGGCCCAGGGGAGACCCAGTACTTC.

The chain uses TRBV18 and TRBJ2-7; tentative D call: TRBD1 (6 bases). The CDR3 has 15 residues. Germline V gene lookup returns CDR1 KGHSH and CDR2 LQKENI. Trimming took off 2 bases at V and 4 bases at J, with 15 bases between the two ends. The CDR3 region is CASSPVQGPSYEQYF. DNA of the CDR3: TGTGCCAGCTCACCAGTCCAGGGGCCATCTTACGAGCAGTACTTC.

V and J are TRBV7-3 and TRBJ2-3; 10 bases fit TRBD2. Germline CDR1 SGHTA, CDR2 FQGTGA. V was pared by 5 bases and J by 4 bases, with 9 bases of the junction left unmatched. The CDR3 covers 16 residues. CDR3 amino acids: CASSRGGTSVPDTQYF. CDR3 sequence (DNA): TGTGCCAGCAGCCGCGGAGGGACTAGCGTTCCAGATACGCAGTATTTT.

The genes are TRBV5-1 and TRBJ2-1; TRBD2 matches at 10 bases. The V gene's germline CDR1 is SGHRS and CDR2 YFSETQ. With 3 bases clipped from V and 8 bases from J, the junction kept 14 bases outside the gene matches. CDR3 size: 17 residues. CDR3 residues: CASSWGPAGGPRYEQFF. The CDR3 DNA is TGCGCCAGCAGCTGGGGTCCAGCGGGAGGGCCCAGGTATGAGCAGTTCTTC.

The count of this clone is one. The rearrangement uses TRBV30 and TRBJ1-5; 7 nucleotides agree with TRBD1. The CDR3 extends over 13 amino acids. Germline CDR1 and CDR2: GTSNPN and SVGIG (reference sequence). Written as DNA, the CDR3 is TGTGCTTCGGGACAGAGTAGCAATCAGCCCCAGCATTTT. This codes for CASGQSSNQPQHF.

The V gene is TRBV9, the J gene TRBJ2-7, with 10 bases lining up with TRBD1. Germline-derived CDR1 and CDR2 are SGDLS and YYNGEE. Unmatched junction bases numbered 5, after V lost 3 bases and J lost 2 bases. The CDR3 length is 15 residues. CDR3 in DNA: TGTGCCAGCAGCGGACGACAGGGGGCCCCCTACGAGCAGTACTTC. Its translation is CASSGRQGAPYEQYF.

The CDR3 reads CASSGGFADTQYF. The CDR3 nucleotides read TGTGCCAGCAGTGGGGGCTTCGCAGATACGCAGTATTTT. The V and J genes are TRBV7-2 and TRBJ2-3; D is perhaps TRBD1 (6 bases). CDR1 is SGHTA, CDR2 FQGNSA, per germline. The CDR3 has 13 residues. The V end was cut by 6 bases, the J end by 4 bases, with 11 bases between.